The 28 T cell receptor beta chains below were found in one sample sequenced in a study of blood T cells in healthy people across ages. Combining a sample-barcoded 5' primer with a J-beta primer mix, a second PCR ran for 7 to 11 cycles. TCRdb reprocessed the 5' RACE reads with MiXCR, giving one entry per CDR3 protein. This sample has over a million distinct CDR3 sequences; approximately 40% occur once, and the top ten carry roughly 7.9%. The sequenced sample consisted of blood. The receptors here all came from a woman under 30 in good health.

The genes are TRBV15 and TRBJ2-1; 13 nucleotides align to TRBD2. CDR3 size: 15 residues. Germline assignment: CDR1 LNHNV and CDR2 YYDKDF (reference sequence). V lost 5 bases and J lost 4; bases outside the gene matches: 2. CDR3 DNA: TGTGCCACCAGCGGGACTAGCGGGGCTTACAATGAGCAGTTCTTC. It yields the protein CATSGTSGAYNEQFF.

This sequence joins TRBV2 and TRBJ2-7; 12 bases agree with TRBD2. The CDR3 extends over 14 amino acids. J was trimmed by 6 bases and V by 4 bases; bases with no gene match: 4. CDR1 is SNHLY and CDR2 is FYNNEI in the germline V gene. Here the CDR3 reads CASSATSGRSEQYF. In DNA form, the CDR3 reads TGTGCCAGCAGTGCGACTAGCGGGAGAAGCGAGCAGTACTTC.

This clonotype was detected only once. The V call is TRBV12-3 or TRBV12-4, the J call TRBJ2-3; D may correspond to TRBD1 or TRBD2 (5 bases each). V lost 5 bases to trimming and J lost 0 bases, with 12 bases between them. The CDR3 runs to 15 residues. The CDR3 loop is CASSEGSLSTDTQYF. The CDR3 DNA reads as TGTGCCAGCAGTGAGGGGTCCCTTAGCACAGATACGCAGTATTTT.

The chain employs TRBV29-1 and TRBJ1-3; D is ambiguous. The germline V gene encodes CDR1 SQVTM and CDR2 ANQGSEA. This CDR3 spans 12 amino acids. V shed 5 bases and J shed 3 bases, with 8 bases lying between them. CDR3 protein: CSVSEVGNTIYF. For the CDR3, the DNA is TGCAGCGTTTCAGAGGTTGGAAACACCATATATTTT.

The J gene is TRBJ1-1, the V gene TRBV6-6; D is possibly TRBD1 (5 bases). Germline V gene lookup returns CDR1 MNHNY and CDR2 SVGAGI (reference sequence). The CDR3 runs 16 residues. Trimming pared 5 bases from V and 4 bases from J, leaving 20 bases between. CDR3 sequence (DNA): TGTGCCAGCAGTCCCCGGGACTCATTCGGGAGCACTGAAGCTTTCTTT. Translating gives CASSPRDSFGSTEAFF.

The chain links TRBV7-9 to TRBJ2-1; 12 nucleotides align to TRBD1. Unmatched junction bases numbered 4, after V lost 2 bases and J lost 8 bases. Germline V gene lookup returns CDR1 SEHNR and CDR2 FQNEAQ (reference sequence). The CDR3 loop spans 15 amino acids. CDR3 in amino acids: CASSLTGQGAHEQFF. As DNA, the CDR3 is TGTGCCAGCAGCTTAACGGGACAGGGGGCCCATGAGCAGTTCTTC.

This clonotype has a handful of counts. The chain carries TRBV7-2 and TRBJ1-1; D possibly corresponds to TRBD1 (5 bases). The CDR3 has 13 residues. V lost 5 bases and J 7 bases, leaving 14 bases between the germline ends. Germline assignment: CDR1 SGHTA and CDR2 FQGNSA. CDR3 in amino acids: CASSQGPNVEAFF. The CDR3 DNA reads TGTGCCAGCAGCCAGGGACCAAACGTTGAAGCTTTCTTT.

This chain uses TRBV29-1 with TRBJ1-4; D may be TRBD1 (6 bases). CDR3 length equals 13 residues. Trimming took 4 bases from V and 7 from J, leaving 13 bases between them. Germline V lookup: CDR1 SQVTM, CDR2 ANQGSEA. The CDR3 DNA reads TGCAGCGTTGCGGGGGGCTCGGGTGAAAAACTGTTTTTT. It is translated as CSVAGGSGEKLFF.

CDR3 sequence reads: CSVEGPGGYGYTF. The DNA for the CDR3 is TGCAGCGTTGAAGGCCCAGGGGGCTATGGCTACACCTTC. The J gene is TRBJ1-2, the V gene TRBV29-1, with 7 bases fitting TRBD1. The V segment lost 1 base and the J segment 4 bases; nucleotides outside the gene matches: 3. Germline loops: CDR1 SQVTM, CDR2 ANQGSEA. The CDR3 has 13 residues.

This clonotype came up a few times. V usage is TRBV5-6 and J usage is TRBJ2-1; D not resolved. V lost 6 bases and J 1 base, leaving 8 bases between the germline ends. The CDR3 consists of 13 residues. CDR1 SGHDT and CDR2 YYEEEE come from the germline V gene. As DNA, the CDR3 is TGTGCCAGCACTTACCCTTCCTACAATGAGCAGTTCTTC. Residues: CASTYPSYNEQFF.

This clonotype occurred a few times. V gene TRBV20-1 combines with J gene TRBJ2-3; D is ambiguous. V dropped 6 bases and J dropped 2 bases, with 12 bases sitting between them. The CDR3 covers 13 residues. CDR1 DFQATT and CDR2 SNEGSKA come from the germline V gene (reference sequence). CDR3 in DNA: TGCAGTGCATTCAACAGTTACACAGATACGCAGTATTTT. It yields the protein CSAFNSYTDTQYF.

This chain connects TRBV7-9 to TRBJ1-6, with 9 bases fitting TRBD1. Germline V gene sequence: CDR1 SEHNR, CDR2 FQNEAQ (reference sequence). Trimming cost V 4 bases and J 10 bases; bases outside gene matches: 8. This CDR3 has 15 residues. The DNA of the CDR3 is TGTGCCAGCAGCTCGGCCGGGACAGGGACCTCACCCCTCCACTTT. Translating gives CASSSAGTGTSPLHF.

A note on this clonotype: A read error may produce the germline difference seen at one junction end. The rearrangement links TRBV10-3 to TRBJ2-5; tentatively, D is TRBD1 or TRBD2 (7 bases each). Germline V CDR1 and CDR2: ENHRY, SYGVKD. The CDR3 sequence is 15 residues long. The CDR3, as DNA: TGTGCCATCAGTCCAGGGGGGGATGACCAAGGGACCCAGTACTTC. Residues: CAISPGGDDQGTQYF.

The CDR3 spells CASSLRPGQGTKQFF. The DNA for the CDR3 is TGTGCCAGCAGCTTAAGGCCGGGACAGGGAACAAAGCAGTTCTTC. The chain uses TRBV7-3 and TRBJ2-1, with 9 bases fitting TRBD1. In germline, CDR1 is SGHTA, CDR2 FQGTGA. V gave up 1 base and J gave up 11 bases; unmatched junction bases: 9. The CDR3 has 15 residues.

The CDR3 spells CASSPTIQETQYF. CDR3 coding DNA: TGTGCCAGCAGTCCGACAATCCAAGAGACCCAGTACTTC. The rearrangement joins TRBV6-5 to TRBJ2-5, with D uncertain. CDR3 length: 13 residues. The germline V gene has CDR1 MNHEY and CDR2 SVGAGI. Trimming took off 5 bases at V and 1 base at J, with 8 bases between the two ends.

The chain recombines TRBV24-1 with TRBJ2-3; 7 bases map to TRBD2. The J segment lost 0 bases and the V segment lost 1 base, leaving 6 bases of the junction unmatched. Looked up from germline, CDR1 is KGHDR and CDR2 is SFDVKD. This CDR3 contains 17 residues. The CDR3, as DNA: TGTGCCACCAGTGATTTCTTCAGCGGGGACAGCACAGATACGCAGTATTTT. Encoded protein: CATSDFFSGDSTDTQYF.

This clonotype was seen a handful of times. V gene TRBV9 combines with J gene TRBJ2-3; TRBD1 aligns across 9 bases. V was clipped by 3 bases and J by 3 bases; unmatched bases: 5. Germline V gene data show CDR1 as SGDLS and CDR2 as YYNGEE. CDR3 length: 15 amino acids. CDR3 in DNA: TGTGCCAGCAGCGAGAGCGGGACAGGGACAGATACGCAGTATTTT. Translation: CASSESGTGTDTQYF.

The chain combines TRBV28 with TRBJ2-7; D is undetermined. The better agreement between TRBJ2-5 and the DNA end casts doubt on the J call. CDR3 length: 13 amino acids. Germline CDR1 reads MDHEN; CDR2 reads SYDVKM. The CDR3 DNA sequence: TGTGCCAGCAGCTCACTTAAACCGGGGACCCAGTACTTC. Its translation: CASSSLKPGTQYF.

This clonotype has only a few counts. J is TRBJ2-1 and V is TRBV20-1, with D possibly TRBD1 on 5 matching bases. Germline V gene sequence: CDR1 DFQATT, CDR2 SNEGSKA (reference sequence). CDR3 size: 13 residues. Trimming left V 6 bases short and J 6 bases short, with 15 bases between. The CDR3 nucleotides are TGCAGTGCCACCAGCCGACAGAGCAATGAGCAGTTCTTC. Translating gives CSATSRQSNEQFF.

About this clonotype: Its ends do not fully match the called genes, so a read error is possible. The chain carries TRBV20-1 and TRBJ1-1, with 7 bases lining up with TRBD1. The CDR3 contains 16 residues. CDR1 is DFQATT, CDR2 SNEGSKA, per germline (reference sequence). CDR3 sequence reads: CSARDPRGGRDTDAFF. DNA of the CDR3: TGCAGTGCTAGAGATCCCAGGGGGGGAAGGGACACTGATGCTTTCTTT.

This clonotype was counted only a few times. The chain is built from TRBV7-8 and TRBJ2-1; D is unclear. This CDR3 spans 15 amino acids. The V and J ends lost 2 bases and 1 base respectively, with 9 bases between them. Germline V lookup: CDR1 SGHVS, CDR2 FQNEAQ. The CDR3, as DNA: TGTGCCAGCAGCTTATTCCCAGGATCCTACAATGAGCAGTTCTTC. The encoded protein is CASSLFPGSYNEQFF.

The chain carries TRBV10-3 and TRBJ2-7, with 10 bases identical to TRBD1. The CDR3 consists of 14 residues. Per the germline V gene, CDR1 is ENHRY and CDR2 is SYGVKD. J gave up 3 bases and V 4 bases, and 3 bases lay outside the gene matches. DNA of the CDR3: TGTGCCATCAGTGGCCGGGACAGGGGCTACGAGCAGTACTTC. It yields the protein CAISGRDRGYEQYF.

In this sample, this clonotype turned up a few times. The chain uses TRBV7-9 and TRBJ1-1; D is uncertain. This CDR3 spans 15 amino acids. Germline CDR1 reads SEHNR; CDR2 reads FQNEAQ (reference sequence). The V gene lost 5 bases and the J gene lost 0 bases, with 13 bases spanning the gap. The CDR3 nucleotides read TGTGCCAGCAGCCCCCGACCGGCCTTGAACACTGAAGCTTTCTTT. It specifies CASSPRPALNTEAFF.

This clonotype occurred a few times. The rearrangement links TRBV7-2 to TRBJ2-1; the D call may be TRBD1 or TRBD2 (5 bases each). Trimming removed 3 bases at V and 5 bases at J, with 11 bases between. Germline assignment: CDR1 SGHTA and CDR2 FQGNSA. CDR3 length equals 14 residues. The CDR3 reads CASSLGVPNNEQFF. The CDR3 DNA sequence: TGTGCCAGCAGCTTGGGGGTACCCAACAATGAGCAGTTCTTC.

The chain links TRBV7-9 to TRBJ2-5; the D is unclear. This CDR3 has 12 residues. Germline V CDR1 and CDR2: SEHNR, FQNEAQ (reference sequence). Trimming removed 5 bases at V and 11 bases at J, with 15 bases between. CDR3 bases: TGTGCCAGCAGCCCAGATGAAGGTGAGCAGTACTTC. Its protein product is CASSPDEGEQYF.

The chain links TRBV2 to TRBJ2-3, with 10 bases that match TRBD2. The germline CDR1 and CDR2 sequences are SNHLY and FYNNEI. Trimming removed 3 bases from V and 6 bases from J; junction bases left unmatched: 12. The CDR3 consists of 17 residues. The CDR3 DNA follows: TGTGCCAGCAGTGATACGCTAGCGGGAGCCAGGACTGATACGCAGTATTTT. Translated: CASSDTLAGARTDTQYF. Supplemented by reference TRBV2 and TRBJ2-3, the full variable domain reads EPEVTQTPSHQVTQMGQEVILRCVPISNHLYFYWYRQILGQKVEFLVSFYNNEISEKSEIFDDQFSVERPDGSNFTLKIRSTKLEDSAMYFCASSDTLAGARTDTQYFGPGTRLTVL.

This clonotype was seen a handful of times. The chain employs TRBV2 and TRBJ1-4; TRBD1 matches at 8 bases. This CDR3 has 15 residues. J lost 7 bases, V lost 0 bases, and 4 bases had no gene match. Germline V gene lookup returns CDR1 SNHLY and CDR2 FYNNEI. The DNA of the CDR3 is TGTGCCAGCAGTGAAGCCGGGACAGGCGGTGAAAAACTGTTTTTT. Translation gives CASSEAGTGGEKLFF. Variable domain in full (rest from reference TRBV2 and TRBJ1-4): EPEVTQTPSHQVTQMGQEVILRCVPISNHLYFYWYRQILGQKVEFLVSFYNNEISEKSEIFDDQFSVERPDGSNFTLKIRSTKLEDSAMYFCASSEAGTGGEKLFFGSGTQLSVL.

As DNA, the CDR3 is TGCAGTGCACCTCGACAGGGGGCGGGCTACACCTTC. It is translated as CSAPRQGAGYTF. This chain joins TRBV20-1 and TRBJ1-2; the match to TRBD1 covers 10 bases. The V gene end was trimmed by 6 bases and the J gene end by 8 bases; junction bases not matched to a gene: 6. Germline V gene data show CDR1 as DFQATT and CDR2 as SNEGSKA (reference sequence). The CDR3 length is 12 residues.